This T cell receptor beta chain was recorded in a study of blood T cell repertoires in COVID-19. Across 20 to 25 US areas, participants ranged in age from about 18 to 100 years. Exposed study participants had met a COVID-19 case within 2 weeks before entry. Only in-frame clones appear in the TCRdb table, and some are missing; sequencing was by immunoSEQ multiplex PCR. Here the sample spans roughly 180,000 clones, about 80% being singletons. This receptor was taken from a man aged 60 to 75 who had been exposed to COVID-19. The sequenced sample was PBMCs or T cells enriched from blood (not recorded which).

CDR3 amino acids: CASRISGIYTDTQYF. In DNA form, the CDR3 reads TGTGCCAGTAGGATAAGCGGGATCTATACAGATACGCAGTATTTT. This chain uses TRBV19 with TRBJ2-3; 7 bases match TRBD2. Germline-derived CDR1 and CDR2 are LNHDA and SQIVND (reference sequence). This CDR3 is built from 15 residues. The V and J ends lost 6 bases and 3 bases, in that order; junction bases with no gene match: 9.